This entry describes one TCR beta chain. While CD8+ and CD4+ T cells were isolated negatively, TEMRA cells were enriched by FACS. The data derive from a study of CD8 T cells in Susac syndrome. In the study overall: Within the sequenced Susac syndrome patient group, 5 or 6 exhibited active disease and about eight were in remission.

cDNA came from roughly 0.5 to 1 ug RNA primed by random hexamers. The amplification used immunoSEQ multiplex PCR on TCR beta CDR3; it spanned 54 Vbeta and 13 Jbeta. TCRdb re-called the immunoSEQ multiplex PCR reads through MiXCR, storing one row per CDR3 protein. The sample consists of about 140,000 distinct CDR3 sequences, approximately 95% of them appearing once. Germline CDR1 reads MNHEY; CDR2 reads SVGAGI. This CDR3 contains 13 residues. J gave up 11 bases and V 2 bases, and 8 bases lay outside the gene matches. This sequence was found in a human donor with Susac syndrome. The sample taken for sequencing was CD8+ T cells from PBMCs. This rearrangement joins TRBV6-5 to TRBJ1-1; 7 nucleotides match TRBD1. CDR3 amino acids: CASSYGSGGYAFF. The CDR3 coding sequence is TGTGCCAGCAGTTACGGTTCAGGGGGTTATGCTTTCTTT.